The 29 T cell receptor beta chains listed next were all sequenced from one sample in a study of CD8 T cells in Susac syndrome. Random hexamers were used to reverse transcribe the RNA input (about 0.5 to 1 ug). Using its own MiXCR run on the immunoSEQ multiplex PCR reads, TCRdb lists one record per CDR3 protein. The table records some 180,000 distinct CDR3 sequences, about 95% of them present only once. The sequenced material came from CD4+ T cells from PBMCs. These receptors all stem from a human donor in good health.

The chain links TRBV7-2 to TRBJ1-2; TRBD1 matches at 7 bases. This CDR3 region has 19 residues. Germline CDR1 and CDR2: SGHTA and FQGNSA. V was clipped by 5 bases and J by 4 bases; unmatched bases: 22. This CDR3 is CASSSPRGATQGGFYGYTF. The CDR3 DNA is TGTGCCAGCAGCAGCCCCAGGGGGGCAACTCAAGGCGGGTTCTATGGCTACACCTTC. Using reference TRBV7-2 and TRBJ1-2 for the parts outside the CDR3, the full variable domain is GAGVSQSPSNKVTEKGKDVELRCDPISGHTALYWYRQSLGQGLEFLIYFQGNSAPDKSGLPSDRFSAERTGGSVSTLTIQRTQQEDSAVYLCASSSPRGATQGGFYGYTFGSGTRLTVV.

This chain links TRBV2 with TRBJ1-6; the D is unclear. The length of the CDR3 is 14 residues. Germline V gene lookup returns CDR1 SNHLY and CDR2 FYNNEI. V lost 5 bases, J lost 6 bases, and 11 bases lay in between. The CDR3 nucleotides are TGTGCCAGCAGTAGGACCGAAGTTAATTCACCCCTCCACTTT. Encoded protein: CASSRTEVNSPLHF.

The V and J genes are TRBV29-1 and TRBJ1-2; 10 positions agree with TRBD1. This CDR3 is 14 amino acids long. With 6 bases clipped from V and 4 bases from J, the junction kept 8 bases outside the gene matches. Per germline, CDR1 SQVTM and CDR2 ANQGSEA. This CDR3 reads CSVDPGQGIYGYTF. CDR3 nucleotides: TGCAGCGTCGATCCGGGACAGGGGATCTATGGCTACACCTTC.

The rearrangement links TRBV6-2 or TRBV6-3 to TRBJ2-2; no firm D call. CDR3 length equals 15 residues. Germline-derived CDR1 and CDR2 are MNHEY and SVGEGT. Trimming removed 0 bases at V and 7 bases at J, with 12 bases between. DNA of the CDR3: TGTGCCAGCAGTTACTCGTTTATCTTGGTCGGGGAGCTGTTTTTT. Translation gives CASSYSFILVGELFF.

V gene TRBV28 combines with J gene TRBJ1-2, with TRBD1 as a possible D gene (5 bases). Germline CDR1 MDHEN, CDR2 SYDVKM. The germline V and J ends were trimmed by 3 bases and 8 bases, with 7 bases remaining between them. The CDR3 runs 11 residues. This CDR3 is CASSFGDGYTF. The CDR3 nucleotides are TGTGCCAGCAGTTTTGGGGACGGCTACACCTTC.

The chain uses TRBV6-2 or TRBV6-3 and TRBJ2-1; 11 bases map to TRBD2. CDR3 length equals 15 residues. Unmatched junction bases numbered 9, after V lost 7 bases and J lost 7 bases. Germline CDR1 MNHEY, CDR2 SVGEGT. The DNA for the CDR3 is TGTGCCAGCATGAAGACTAGCGGGATAGGGAATGAGCAGTTCTTC. It yields the protein CASMKTSGIGNEQFF.

CDR3 coding DNA: TGTGCCAGCAGCGTAGCGTTTGAGCGGGCGGATCTGTTCTTC. Translated, it gives CASSVAFERADLFF. The chain has TRBV9 and TRBJ2-1; D possibly corresponds to TRBD2 (6 bases). CDR1 is SGDLS and CDR2 is YYNGEE in the germline V gene. The length of the CDR3 is 14 residues. Trimming cost V 0 bases and J 15 bases, with 19 bases left between them.

This sequence joins TRBV20-1 and TRBJ2-5, with TRBD1 identical over 9 bases. J was trimmed by 3 bases and V by 6 bases; bases with no gene match: 8. The CDR3 has 14 amino acids. CDR1 and CDR2 from the germline V gene are DFQATT and SNEGSKA (reference sequence). CDR3 region: CSAPGTGSEETQYF. CDR3 sequence (DNA): TGCAGTGCCCCCGGGACAGGGAGTGAAGAGACCCAGTACTTC.

CDR3 bases: TGCAGTGCTAGGGTTTACAACTCCTACAATGAGCAGTTCTTC. Translated: CSARVYNSYNEQFF. This chain uses TRBV20-1 with TRBJ2-1, with D unclear. CDR1 and CDR2 (germline): DFQATT, SNEGSKA (reference sequence). CDR3 length: 14 residues. The V gene lost 3 bases and the J gene lost 0 bases, with 9 bases spanning the gap.

This chain joins TRBV29-1 and TRBJ2-1; D not resolved. The length of the CDR3 is 12 residues. From germline, CDR1 is SQVTM and CDR2 ANQGSEA. Deletions cut 3 bases from V and 7 bases from J, with 10 bases between. Here the CDR3 DNA reads TGCAGCGTTGATTCTCGATTAAATGAGCAGTTCTTC. Its protein product is CSVDSRLNEQFF.

This chain links TRBV20-1 with TRBJ2-7; a possible D gene is TRBD2 (6 bases). Looked up from germline, CDR1 is DFQATT and CDR2 is SNEGSKA (reference sequence). The CDR3 sequence is 15 residues long. The V end was cut by 0 bases, the J end by 4 bases, with 16 bases between. CDR3 sequence: CSARDPGGPSYEQYF. The CDR3 coding sequence is TGCAGTGCTAGAGATCCCGGAGGGCCCTCGTACGAGCAGTACTTC.

This clonotype was seen only once. This rearrangement joins TRBV27 to TRBJ1-1; D is undetermined. V shed 6 bases and J shed 4 bases, with 15 bases lying between them. CDR1 is MNHEY and CDR2 is SMNVEV in the germline V gene (reference sequence). This CDR3 comprises 14 residues. The CDR3 here is CASRQLVGSTEAFF. The CDR3 DNA reads as TGTGCCAGCAGACAGCTTGTCGGAAGCACTGAAGCTTTCTTT.

This chain uses TRBV30 with TRBJ2-5; unclear D gene. The CDR3 is 14 residues long. Germline CDR1 GTSNPN, CDR2 SVGIG (reference sequence). V was clipped by 0 bases and J by 5 bases, with 13 bases between them. The CDR3 coding sequence is TGTGCCTGGAGTGTACGGGTGGGGATGGAGACCCAGTACTTC. Translated, it gives CAWSVRVGMETQYF.

The gene calls are TRBV30 and TRBJ2-7, with unresolved D. The ends were cut back, 5 bases at V and 2 bases at J, with 7 bases in the middle. The CDR3 contains 11 residues. Per the germline V gene, CDR1 is GTSNPN and CDR2 is SVGIG (reference sequence). The CDR3 is CAWASTYEQYF. The CDR3 bases are TGTGCCTGGGCTTCAACCTACGAGCAGTACTTC.

The J gene is TRBJ1-2, the V gene TRBV20-1, with 8 positions matching TRBD1. The germline V gene has CDR1 DFQATT and CDR2 SNEGSKA (reference sequence). J gave up 4 bases and V 7 bases, and 8 bases lay outside the gene matches. This CDR3 contains 13 residues. DNA of the CDR3: TGCAGTGGGACAGGGAATCCGGTCTATGGCTACACCTTC. Translating it yields CSGTGNPVYGYTF.

This clonotype was picked up a small number of times. This sequence joins TRBV28 and TRBJ2-7; D not resolved. Trimming removed 8 bases from V and 5 bases from J, with 7 bases in between. CDR1 is MDHEN, CDR2 SYDVKM, per germline. The CDR3 covers 10 residues. The CDR3 reads CASGRDEQYF. In DNA form, the CDR3 reads TGTGCCAGCGGGCGAGACGAGCAGTACTTC.

The chain has TRBV7-9 and TRBJ2-3, with a tentative D call TRBD1 (6 bases). Germline V gene sequence: CDR1 SEHNR, CDR2 FQNEAQ (reference sequence). The CDR3 totals 15 residues. The ends were cut back, 1 base at V and 1 base at J, with 9 bases in the middle. Written as DNA, the CDR3 is TGTGCCAGCAGCTTAGAAGGGGGTCGCACAGATACGCAGTATTTT. It codes for CASSLEGGRTDTQYF.

The V gene is TRBV20-1, the J gene TRBJ2-1; TRBD2 matches at 7 bases. In germline, CDR1 is DFQATT, CDR2 SNEGSKA (reference sequence). Unmatched junction bases numbered 8, after V lost 5 bases and J lost 4 bases. This CDR3 is 14 amino acids long. The CDR3 coding sequence is TGCAGTGCTCTGGGCGGGAGAGCATACAATGAGCAGTTCTTC. This encodes CSALGGRAYNEQFF.

This clonotype showed up just once. This sequence joins TRBV5-1 and TRBJ2-3; no clear D. Trimming stripped 1 base from V and 4 bases from J, with 10 bases between. Germline V lookup: CDR1 SGHRS, CDR2 YFSETQ. The CDR3 spans 14 residues. The CDR3, as DNA: TGCGCCAGCAGCTTGATAGAACGGGCAGATACGCAGTATTTT. Amino acids: CASSLIERADTQYF. The variable domain in full, with the rest retrieved from reference TRBV5-1 and TRBJ2-3, is KAGVTQTPRYLIKTRGQQVTLSCSPISGHRSVSWYQQTPGQGLQFLFEYFSETQRNKGNFPGRFSGRQFSNSRSEMNVSTLELGDSALYLCASSLIERADTQYFGPGTRLTVL.

This chain links TRBV20-1 with TRBJ2-4, with D unclear. The CDR3 is 11 amino acids. Trimming pared 5 bases from V and 7 bases from J, leaving 9 bases between. Germline loops: CDR1 DFQATT, CDR2 SNEGSKA (reference sequence). DNA of the CDR3: TGCAGTGCTCCCCCAGCCAACATTCAGTACTTC. It translates to CSAPPANIQYF.

The V call is TRBV15, the J call TRBJ2-7; the match to TRBD2 covers 14 bases. The CDR3 has 18 residues. Per germline, CDR1 LNHNV and CDR2 YYDKDF (reference sequence). V shed 3 bases, J shed 5 bases, and the junction held 12 bases outside the gene matches. The CDR3 bases are TGTGCCACCAGCAGCAGACTAGCGGGAGGGCCCCCTTTCGACGAGCAGTACTTC. Translated: CATSSRLAGGPPFDEQYF.

The V and J genes are TRBV3-1 and TRBJ2-3, with D perhaps TRBD1 (5 bases). The CDR3 consists of 15 residues. Trimming left V 4 bases short and J 2 bases short, with 13 bases between. The germline gives CDR1 LGHDT, CDR2 YNNKEL (reference sequence). The CDR3 coding sequence is TGTGCCAGCAGCCCCCATCAGGGTGCCACAGATACGCAGTATTTT. This translates into CASSPHQGATDTQYF.

CDR3 region: CASSPRGSTDTQYF. The CDR3 region has the DNA TGTGCCAGCAGTCCCAGGGGATCCACAGATACGCAGTATTTT. V and J are TRBV7-9 and TRBJ2-3, with D maybe TRBD1 (6 bases). V gave up 6 bases and J gave up 2 bases, with 12 bases separating them. Germline values: CDR1 SEHNR, CDR2 FQNEAQ (reference sequence). This CDR3 region has 14 residues.

The V and J genes are TRBV30 and TRBJ2-1; TRBD2 might be the D (5 bases). CDR3 length: 14 residues. V lost 2 bases to trimming and J lost 0 bases, with 8 bases between them. Germline CDR1 reads GTSNPN; CDR2 reads SVGIG (reference sequence). The CDR3 DNA sequence: TGTGCCTGGAGTCTAGGGAGCTCCTACAATGAGCAGTTCTTC. Encoded protein: CAWSLGSSYNEQFF.

This clonotype was counted only a few times. The chain combines TRBV12-5 with TRBJ2-1; the D gene is possibly TRBD2 (5 bases). The CDR3 length is 13 residues. V shed 8 bases and J shed 0 bases, with 8 bases lying between them. Germline V gene data show CDR1 as LGHNT and CDR2 as FRNRAP. CDR3 bases: TGTGCTAGTCGGGGAAGCTCCTACAATGAGCAGTTCTTC. Its protein is CASRGSSYNEQFF.

The CDR3 DNA reads TGTGCCAGTAGTATAGCAGCCAACCGGGACGAGCAGTACTTC. It translates to CASSIAANRDEQYF. The chain carries TRBV19 and TRBJ2-7; D is ambiguous. CDR1 and CDR2 from the germline V gene are LNHDA and SQIVND (reference sequence). The CDR3 loop spans 14 amino acids. The ends were cut back, 1 base at V and 5 bases at J, with 12 bases in the middle.

The chain links TRBV29-1 to TRBJ2-7, with D perhaps matching TRBD1 (5 bases). Looked up from germline, CDR1 is SQVTM and CDR2 is ANQGSEA. This CDR3 has 13 residues. V lost 4 bases to trimming and J lost 2 bases, with 12 bases between them. Here the CDR3 DNA reads TGCAGCGTTGGGACACCGAGGACCTACGAGCAGTACTTC. The encoded protein is CSVGTPRTYEQYF.

The chain joins TRBV20-1 to TRBJ1-2; D possibly corresponds to TRBD1 (5 bases). Germline CDR1 DFQATT, CDR2 SNEGSKA (reference sequence). The CDR3 contains 12 residues. V gave up 3 bases and J gave up 8 bases, with 13 bases separating them. CDR3 nucleotide sequence: TGCAGTGCTAGGATAAGGGGTGGAGGCTACACCTTC. Its protein is CSARIRGGGYTF.

The V gene is TRBV4-1, the J gene TRBJ2-7; 10 bases are shared with TRBD1. V lost 3 bases to trimming and J lost 6 bases; unmatched junction nucleotides: 8. The CDR3 runs to 15 residues. Germline assignment: CDR1 MGHRA and CDR2 YSYEKL. CDR3: CASSHPRDRGGEQYF. CDR3 coding DNA: TGCGCCAGCAGCCACCCCAGGGACAGGGGAGGCGAGCAGTACTTC.